Given below is one T cell receptor (beta chain) in context. The antigen remains unidentified. The PCR was carried out with 60 Vbeta primers and 13 Jbeta primers. Clones were read by immunoSEQ multiplex PCR, and TCRdb kept only the in-frame ones, dropping some. The sample records roughly 180,000 clones, about 83% being singletons. This CDR3 region has 15 residues. V was cut by 3 bases and J by 2 bases, with 14 bases left in between. Germline CDR1 is MDHEN and CDR2 is SYDVKM. This sample is part of a study of cytomegalovirus exposure and HLA in healthy donors. Study summary: HLA-typed donors were the source of about 85 million unique TCRs, which an early data release held. Whole-study results and caveats: Investigators reported fewer than 200 TCR beta chains as tied to cytomegalovirus. Sequencing had likely introduced a cluster of highly shared sequence variants as an artifact. Testing in vitro showed a few CMV-associated chains specific for CMV antigens.

The sequence came from a female donor in good health and CMV-seronegative. The chain employs TRBV28 and TRBJ2-7, with D tentatively TRBD1 (5 bases). Sequencing was performed on PBMCs. DNA of the CDR3: TGTGCCAGCAGTTTTGGGATACCAGGGACCTACGAGCAGTACTTC. This sequence encodes CASSFGIPGTYEQYF.